These 27 T cell receptor beta chains share one sample of origin, sequenced in a study of control samples from healthy donors and cancer patients (dated by TCRdb to 2018 to 2021). Receptors were amplified or captured by the immunoSEQ multiplex PCR assay. This immuneACCESS table, as held by TCRdb, lists in-frame sequences with V and J called but not all clones. Of the missing ones, under half trace to an unresolved V gene in checked studies; the others have no known cause. In this sample the table shows about 92,000 clones, about four fifths of which occur a single time. About 9.2% of the sample is held by the ten biggest clonotypes. The sample was blood. All receptors derive from a woman aged 60-75 years in good health.

This clone was found once. The chain combines TRBV29-1 with TRBJ2-3; TRBD1 is a possible D gene (5 bases). CDR3 length: 16 amino acids. Trimming shortened V by 0 bases and J by 1 base, and 14 bases separated the two germline ends. Germline CDR1 reads SQVTM; CDR2 reads ANQGSEA. The CDR3 is CSVEEGQGSGTDTQYF. The CDR3 coding sequence is TGCAGCGTTGAAGAGGGGCAGGGAAGTGGCACAGATACGCAGTATTTT.

This chain links TRBV28 with TRBJ2-3; tentatively, D is TRBD2 (5 bases). CDR3 length equals 15 residues. Germline CDR1 reads MDHEN; CDR2 reads SYDVKM. V was shortened by 2 bases and J by 4 bases, with 13 bases between the two germline ends. The CDR3 DNA reads as TGTGCCAGCAGTTTACCCGGGGAGTCCGCAGATACGCAGTATTTT. This codes for CASSLPGESADTQYF.

This chain joins TRBV19 and TRBJ1-4; unclear D gene. Per the germline V gene, CDR1 is LNHDA and CDR2 is SQIVND (reference sequence). This CDR3 is built from 13 residues. The germline V and J ends were trimmed by 8 bases and 4 bases, with 11 bases remaining between them. The CDR3 DNA follows: TGTGCCAGTCACGGACGGAATAATGAAAAACTGTTTTTT. This sequence encodes CASHGRNNEKLFF.

The chain links TRBV19 to TRBJ2-3, with 10 nucleotides matching TRBD2. There are 15 residues in the CDR3. In germline, CDR1 is LNHDA, CDR2 SQIVND (reference sequence). The ends lost 5 bases at V and 2 bases at J; junction bases unmatched: 4. CDR3 in DNA: TGTGCCAGTAGTTTAGGACTAGCGGTCACAGATACGCAGTATTTT. Amino acids: CASSLGLAVTDTQYF.

The rearrangement links TRBV28 to TRBJ1-1; 7 nucleotides match TRBD1. This CDR3 comprises 15 residues. The V and J ends lost 6 bases and 0 bases, in that order; junction bases with no gene match: 7. Germline V gene lookup returns CDR1 MDHEN and CDR2 SYDVKM. This chain's CDR3 is CASSQGGSMNTEAFF. Here the CDR3 DNA reads TGTGCCAGCAGCCAGGGGGGAAGTATGAACACTGAAGCTTTCTTT.

The CDR3 DNA follows: TGTGCCAGCAGCCCTCAGGGGCCGGGGTGGTTCACTGAAGCTTTCTTT. Amino acid sequence: CASSPQGPGWFTEAFF. The chain combines TRBV11-2 with TRBJ1-1; a weak D match, TRBD1 (6 bases). The germline V gene has CDR1 SGHAT and CDR2 FQNNGV. V dropped 5 bases and J dropped 4 bases, with 20 bases sitting between them. This CDR3 has 16 residues. Variable domain in full (rest from reference TRBV11-2 and TRBJ1-1): EAGVAQSPRYKIIEKRQSVAFWCNPISGHATLYWYQQILGQGPKLLIQFQNNGVVDDSQLPKDRFSAERLKGVDSTLKIQPAKLEDSAVYLCASSPQGPGWFTEAFFGQGTRLTVV.

The rearrangement links TRBV3-1 (or the pseudogene TRBV3-2) to TRBJ1-6; tentative D call: TRBD1 (5 bases). Trimming removed 0 bases from V and 11 bases from J, with 14 bases in between. Germline CDR1 and CDR2: LGHDT and YNNKEL (reference sequence). CDR3 length: 15 amino acids. CDR3 coding DNA: TGTGCCAGCAGCCAAGATCCGTGGGACGGGACACCCCTCCACTTT. Amino acids: CASSQDPWDGTPLHF.

J is TRBJ1-3 and V is TRBV12-5; D is unresolved. The germline V gene has CDR1 LGHNT and CDR2 FRNRAP. Trimming cost V 3 bases and J 1 base, with 7 bases left between them. This CDR3 has 14 residues. The CDR3 DNA reads TGTGCTAGTGGTTTAGGTGGGTCTGGAAACACCATATATTTT. It yields the protein CASGLGGSGNTIYF. Looking up the rest from reference TRBV12-5 and TRBJ1-3 gives the full variable domain: DARVTQTPRHKVTEMGQEVTMRCQPILGHNTVFWYRQTMMQGLELLAYFRNRAPLDDSGMPKDRFSAEMPDATLATLKIQPSEPRDSAVYFCASGLGGSGNTIYFGEGSWLTVV.

This clone turned up a few times. The V call is TRBV6-1, the J call TRBJ1-5; D is perhaps TRBD1 (6 bases). CDR1 is MNHNS, CDR2 SASEGT, per germline. The germline V and J ends were trimmed by 3 bases and 7 bases, with 16 bases remaining between them. This CDR3 contains 15 residues. The CDR3 coding sequence is TGTGCCAGCAGTGAGCAGGGGTCGGTGGGGCAGCCCCAGCATTTT. This translates into CASSEQGSVGQPQHF.

The CDR3 DNA sequence: TGTGCCAGCAGCTCGTCGACGGGGAGTTGGGGCTACACCTTC. Protein sequence: CASSSSTGSWGYTF. The chain joins TRBV7-2 to TRBJ1-2; D call uncertain. This CDR3 region has 14 residues. The V gene lost 4 bases and the J gene lost 8 bases, with 17 bases spanning the gap. Germline assignment: CDR1 SGHTA and CDR2 FQGNSA. Full variable domain (outside the CDR3, taken from reference TRBV7-2 and TRBJ1-2): GAGVSQSPSNKVTEKGKDVELRCDPISGHTALYWYRQSLGQGLEFLIYFQGNSAPDKSGLPSDRFSAERTGGSVSTLTIQRTQQEDSAVYLCASSSSTGSWGYTFGSGTRLTVV.

This rearrangement joins TRBV27 to TRBJ1-2; 9 bases agree with TRBD1. CDR1 is MNHEY and CDR2 is SMNVEV in the germline V gene (reference sequence). The CDR3 has 15 amino acids. V was clipped by 6 bases and J by 2 bases; unmatched bases: 7. CDR3 nucleotide sequence: TGTGCCAGCAGCCTTGCCGGGACAGGGAACTATGGCTACACCTTC. Encoded protein: CASSLAGTGNYGYTF.

The rearrangement uses TRBV24-1 and TRBJ2-3, with 7 bases lining up with TRBD2. CDR3 size: 14 residues. Trimming took 9 bases from V and 5 from J; bases not matched to a gene: 10. CDR1 KGHDR and CDR2 SFDVKD come from the germline V gene. The CDR3: CATLGRESVDTQYF. The CDR3 DNA reads TGTGCCACCCTGGGGCGGGAGAGTGTAGATACGCAGTATTTT.

The V gene is TRBV19, the J gene TRBJ2-3; TRBD1 is a possible D gene (6 bases). The CDR3 contains 13 residues. The germline V gene encodes CDR1 LNHDA and CDR2 SQIVND (reference sequence). V was trimmed by 8 bases and J by 4 bases, leaving 13 bases between them. The CDR3: CASHRDKADTQYF. DNA for the CDR3: TGTGCCAGTCACAGGGATAAGGCAGATACGCAGTATTTT.

J is TRBJ1-2 and V is TRBV6-5; D unresolved. Germline V lookup: CDR1 MNHEY, CDR2 SVGAGI. The CDR3 runs 11 residues. The V and J ends lost 10 bases and 3 bases respectively, with 9 bases between them. CDR3 bases: TGTGCCACCCGACGGGACTATGGCTACACCTTC. This gives the protein CATRRDYGYTF.

The V and J genes are TRBV6-6 and TRBJ2-2; 7 bases fit TRBD1. CDR1 and CDR2 from the germline V gene are MNHNY and SVGAGI (reference sequence). The CDR3 covers 14 residues. Trimming took 7 bases from V and 5 from J; bases not matched to a gene: 7. DNA of the CDR3: TGTGCCAGCATACGACAGGGTGCAACCGGGGAGCTGTTTTTT. Translation: CASIRQGATGELFF.

The J gene is TRBJ1-6, the V gene TRBV12-3 or TRBV12-4; D is undetermined. The CDR3 covers 12 residues. Between the trimmed V and J ends, which lost 8 bases and 9 bases, there was a span of 11 bases. CDR3 in amino acids: CASGLQVSPLHF. CDR3 sequence (DNA): TGTGCCAGCGGCCTACAAGTTTCACCCCTCCACTTT.

The chain combines TRBV6-1 with TRBJ2-7; D not certain. The germline CDR1 and CDR2 sequences are MNHNS and SASEGT. This CDR3 is built from 11 residues. Between the trimmed V and J ends, which lost 5 bases and 4 bases, there was a span of 6 bases. CDR3 amino acids: CASSRSYEQYF. Written as DNA, the CDR3 is TGTGCCAGCAGTAGGAGTTACGAGCAGTACTTC.

The chain carries TRBV20-1 and TRBJ1-2; D uncertain. The V and J ends lost 3 bases and 8 bases respectively, with 10 bases between them. This CDR3 is 11 amino acids long. Germline V gene lookup returns CDR1 DFQATT and CDR2 SNEGSKA (reference sequence). The CDR3 sequence is CSASGLTGYTF. The DNA of the CDR3 is TGCAGTGCTAGTGGACTGACAGGCTACACCTTC.

The V call is TRBV10-1, the J call TRBJ2-1, with 8 bases fitting TRBD2. Germline V lookup: CDR1 WNHNN, CDR2 SYGVQD (reference sequence). With 0 bases clipped from V and 10 bases from J, the junction kept 2 bases outside the gene matches. The CDR3 loop spans 13 amino acids. CDR3 sequence reads: CASSESRGGEQFF. CDR3 nucleotides: TGCGCCAGCAGTGAGTCCCGGGGGGGCGAGCAGTTCTTC.

The CDR3 sequence: CASSSGFAGAFYEQYF. CDR3 in DNA: TGTGCCAGCAGCTCGGGTTTTGCGGGAGCCTTCTACGAGCAGTACTTC. This chain connects TRBV7-9 to TRBJ2-7; 7 nucleotides match TRBD2. The length of the CDR3 is 16 residues. After removal of 4 bases from V and 3 bases from J, the junction contained 12 bases not matched to a gene. Germline lookup yields CDR1 SEHNR and CDR2 FQNEAQ (reference sequence).

The V and J genes are TRBV29-1 and TRBJ2-5; tentatively, D is TRBD2 (5 bases). V shed 6 bases and J shed 5 bases, with 16 bases lying between them. Germline assignment: CDR1 SQVTM and CDR2 ANQGSEA. The CDR3 totals 13 residues. The CDR3 DNA reads TGCAGCGTCCCAAGGGAGAATCAGGAGACCCAGTACTTC. Amino acids: CSVPRENQETQYF.

Here the CDR3 DNA reads TGTGCCAGCAGTGAATCCTGGGGCAATCAGCCCCAGCATTTT. As protein: CASSESWGNQPQHF. The chain links TRBV6-4 to TRBJ1-5, with D uncertain. The germline V gene has CDR1 MRHNA and CDR2 SNTAGT. V lost 3 bases, J lost 2 bases, and 8 bases lay in between. The CDR3 totals 14 residues.

This clone appeared a single time. The DNA for the CDR3 is TGTGCCAGCATCCCTAGACTAGCGGGCCCCTACAATGAGCAGTTCTTC. It codes for CASIPRLAGPYNEQFF. The genes are TRBV28 and TRBJ2-1; TRBD2 matches 10 bases. The CDR3 runs 16 residues. CDR1 is MDHEN, CDR2 SYDVKM, per germline. J lost 2 bases, V lost 7 bases, and 8 bases had no gene match.

This sequence joins TRBV7-2 and TRBJ1-1, with a tentative D call TRBD1 (6 bases). CDR3 length: 13 residues. CDR1 is SGHTA, CDR2 FQGNSA, per germline. V lost 0 bases to trimming and J lost 12 bases, with 14 bases between them. CDR3 bases: TGTGCCAGCAGCTTAGCGCCAGGGGTAGGATCTTTCTTT. This encodes CASSLAPGVGSFF.

The rearrangement uses TRBV5-4 and TRBJ2-2, with D maybe TRBD2 (5 bases). Germline assignment: CDR1 SGHNT and CDR2 YYREEE (reference sequence). V dropped 1 base and J dropped 4 bases, with 8 bases sitting between them. The CDR3 consists of 14 residues. CDR3 amino acids: CASSLFGVTGELFF. In DNA, the CDR3 is TGTGCCAGCAGCTTGTTCGGGGTCACCGGGGAGCTGTTTTTT.

Only a few counts were recorded for this clone. This sequence joins TRBV18 and TRBJ2-7; 10 bases are shared with TRBD1. The V and J ends lost 3 bases and 7 bases, in that order; junction bases with no gene match: 9. In germline, CDR1 is KGHSH, CDR2 LQKENI. The CDR3 covers 15 residues. The CDR3 sequence: CASSPPGQGEFEQYF. The CDR3 nucleotides are TGTGCCAGCTCACCCCCCGGACAGGGGGAATTTGAGCAGTACTTC.

The gene calls are TRBV6-2 or TRBV6-3 and TRBJ2-2; tentatively, D is TRBD2 (7 bases). Germline lookup yields CDR1 MNHEY and CDR2 SVGEGT. There are 16 residues in the CDR3. V was cut by 2 bases and J by 1 base, with 11 bases left in between. CDR3 amino acids: CASSYGGAKNTGELFF. The CDR3 nucleotides are TGTGCCAGCAGTTACGGGGGGGCGAAGAACACCGGGGAGCTGTTTTTT.